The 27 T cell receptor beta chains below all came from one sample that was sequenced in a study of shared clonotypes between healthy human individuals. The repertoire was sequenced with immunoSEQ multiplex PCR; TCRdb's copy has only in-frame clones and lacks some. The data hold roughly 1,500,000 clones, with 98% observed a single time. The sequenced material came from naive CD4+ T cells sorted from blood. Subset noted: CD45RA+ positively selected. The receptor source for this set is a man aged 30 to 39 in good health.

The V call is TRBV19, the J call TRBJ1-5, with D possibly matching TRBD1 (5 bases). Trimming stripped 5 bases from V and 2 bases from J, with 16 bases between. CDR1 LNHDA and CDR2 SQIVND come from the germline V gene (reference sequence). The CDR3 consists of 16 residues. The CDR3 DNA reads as TGTGCCAGTAGTTCCCCTGGGGGAATTGGCAATCAGCCCCAGCATTTT. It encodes CASSSPGGIGNQPQHF. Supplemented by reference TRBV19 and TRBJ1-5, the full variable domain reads DGGITQSPKYLFRKEGQNVTLSCEQNLNHDAMYWYRQDPGQGLRLIYYSQIVNDFQKGDIAEGYSVSREKKESFPLTVTSAQKNPTAFYLCASSSPGGIGNQPQHFGDGTRLSIL.

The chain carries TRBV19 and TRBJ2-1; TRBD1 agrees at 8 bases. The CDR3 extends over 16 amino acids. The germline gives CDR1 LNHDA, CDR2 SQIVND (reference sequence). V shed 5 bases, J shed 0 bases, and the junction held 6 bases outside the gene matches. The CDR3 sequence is CASSSSGTGSYNEQFF. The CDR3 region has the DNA TGTGCCAGTAGTTCCTCCGGGACAGGCTCCTACAATGAGCAGTTCTTC.

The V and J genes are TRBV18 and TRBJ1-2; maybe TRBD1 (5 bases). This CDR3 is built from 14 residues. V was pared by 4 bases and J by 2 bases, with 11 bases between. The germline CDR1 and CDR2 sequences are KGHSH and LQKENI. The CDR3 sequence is CASSRDGTNYGYTF. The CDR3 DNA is TGTGCCAGCTCACGAGACGGGACGAACTATGGCTACACCTTC.

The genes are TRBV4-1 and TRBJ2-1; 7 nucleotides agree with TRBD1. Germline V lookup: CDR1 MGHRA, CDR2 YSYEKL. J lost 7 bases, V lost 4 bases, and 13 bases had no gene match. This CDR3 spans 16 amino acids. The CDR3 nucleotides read TGCGCCAGCAGCCGCGATTCTGACAGGGTTACGAATGAGCAGTTCTTC. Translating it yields CASSRDSDRVTNEQFF.

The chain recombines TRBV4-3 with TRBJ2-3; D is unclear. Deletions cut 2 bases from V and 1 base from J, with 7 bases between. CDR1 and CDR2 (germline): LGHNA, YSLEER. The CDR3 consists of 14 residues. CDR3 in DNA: TGCGCCAGCAGCCAAAGACCTCGCACAGATACGCAGTATTTT. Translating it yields CASSQRPRTDTQYF.

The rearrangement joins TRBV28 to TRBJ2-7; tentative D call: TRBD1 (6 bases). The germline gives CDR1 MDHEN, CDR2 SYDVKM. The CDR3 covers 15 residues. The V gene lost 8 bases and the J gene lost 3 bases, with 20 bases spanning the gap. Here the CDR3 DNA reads TGTGCCAGCGGGTCGTTGTGGGGACAAAACTACGAGCAGTACTTC. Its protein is CASGSLWGQNYEQYF.

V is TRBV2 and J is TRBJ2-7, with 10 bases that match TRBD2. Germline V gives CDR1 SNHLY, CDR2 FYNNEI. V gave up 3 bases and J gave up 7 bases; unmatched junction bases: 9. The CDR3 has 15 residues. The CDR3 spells CASSEGSGRAREQYF. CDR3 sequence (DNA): TGTGCCAGCAGTGAGGGGAGCGGGAGGGCCCGGGAGCAGTACTTC.

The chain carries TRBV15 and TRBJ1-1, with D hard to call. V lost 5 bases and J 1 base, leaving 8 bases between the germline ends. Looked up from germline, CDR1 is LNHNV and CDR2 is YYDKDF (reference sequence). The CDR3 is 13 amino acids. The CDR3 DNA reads TGTGCCACCAGCCTAAAGGGGAACACTGAAGCTTTCTTT. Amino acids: CATSLKGNTEAFF.

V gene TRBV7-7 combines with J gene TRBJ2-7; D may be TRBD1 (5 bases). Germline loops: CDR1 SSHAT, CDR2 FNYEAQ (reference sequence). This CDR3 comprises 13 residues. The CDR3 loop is CAEKRQSSYEQYF. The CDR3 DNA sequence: TGTGCTGAAAAAAGACAGTCCTCCTACGAGCAGTACTTC.

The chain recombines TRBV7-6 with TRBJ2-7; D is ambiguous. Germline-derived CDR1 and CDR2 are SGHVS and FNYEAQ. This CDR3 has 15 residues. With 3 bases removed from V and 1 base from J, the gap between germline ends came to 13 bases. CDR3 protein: CASSFGQLGSYEQYF. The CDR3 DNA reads TGTGCCAGCAGCTTCGGCCAGTTGGGGTCCTACGAGCAGTACTTC.

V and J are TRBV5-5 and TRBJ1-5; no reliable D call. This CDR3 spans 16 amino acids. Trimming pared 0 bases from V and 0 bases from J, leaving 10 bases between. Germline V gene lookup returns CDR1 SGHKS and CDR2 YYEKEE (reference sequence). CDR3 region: CASSLVLKSSNQPQHF. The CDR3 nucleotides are TGTGCCAGCAGCTTGGTTCTCAAAAGTAGCAATCAGCCCCAGCATTTT.

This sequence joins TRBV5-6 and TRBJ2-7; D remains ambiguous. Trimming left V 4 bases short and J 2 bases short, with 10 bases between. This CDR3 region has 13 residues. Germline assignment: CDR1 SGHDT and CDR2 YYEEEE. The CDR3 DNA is TGTGCCAGCAGCCCCAGACATACCTACGAGCAGTACTTC. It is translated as CASSPRHTYEQYF.

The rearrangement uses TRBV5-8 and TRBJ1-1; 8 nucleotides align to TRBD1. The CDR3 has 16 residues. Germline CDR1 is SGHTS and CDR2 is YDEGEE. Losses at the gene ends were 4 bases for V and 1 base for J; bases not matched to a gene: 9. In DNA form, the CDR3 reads TGTGCCAGCAGCATACAGCACAGGGGGTCGAACACTGAAGCTTTCTTT. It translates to CASSIQHRGSNTEAFF.

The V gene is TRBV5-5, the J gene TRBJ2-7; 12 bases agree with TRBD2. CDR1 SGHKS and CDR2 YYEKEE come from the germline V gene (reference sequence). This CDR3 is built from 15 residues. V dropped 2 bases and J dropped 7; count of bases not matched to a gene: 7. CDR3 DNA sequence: TGTGCCAGCAGCTTCGACCGGACTAGCGGGATGGAGCAGTACTTC. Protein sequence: CASSFDRTSGMEQYF.

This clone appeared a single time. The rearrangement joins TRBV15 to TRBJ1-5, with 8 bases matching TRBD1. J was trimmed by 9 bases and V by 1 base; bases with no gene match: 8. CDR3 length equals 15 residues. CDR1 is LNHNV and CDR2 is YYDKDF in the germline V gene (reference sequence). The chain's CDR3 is CATSRGGGTGGPQHF. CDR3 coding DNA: TGTGCCACCAGCAGAGGAGGTGGAACAGGGGGGCCCCAGCATTTT.

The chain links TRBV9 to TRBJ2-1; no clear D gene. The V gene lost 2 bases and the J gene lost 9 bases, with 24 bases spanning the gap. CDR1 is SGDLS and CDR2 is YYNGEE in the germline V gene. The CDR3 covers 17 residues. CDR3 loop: CASSVLSRPHSTGEQFF. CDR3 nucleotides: TGTGCCAGCAGCGTTTTGTCCCGGCCGCATTCAACGGGTGAGCAGTTCTTC.

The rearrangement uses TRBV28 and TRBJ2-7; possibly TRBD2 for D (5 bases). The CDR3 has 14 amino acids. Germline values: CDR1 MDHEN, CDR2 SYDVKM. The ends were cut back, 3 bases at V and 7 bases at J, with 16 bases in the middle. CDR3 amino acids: CASSFSTPSGEQYF. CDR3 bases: TGTGCCAGCAGTTTTAGTACTCCATCGGGGGAGCAGTACTTC.

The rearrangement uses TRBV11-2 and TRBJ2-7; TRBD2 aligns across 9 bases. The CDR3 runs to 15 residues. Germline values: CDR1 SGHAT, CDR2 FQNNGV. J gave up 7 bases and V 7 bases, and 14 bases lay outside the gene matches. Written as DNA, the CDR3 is TGTGCCAGCACACCCCAGGGACTAGCAATTGGGGAGCAGTACTTC. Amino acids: CASTPQGLAIGEQYF.

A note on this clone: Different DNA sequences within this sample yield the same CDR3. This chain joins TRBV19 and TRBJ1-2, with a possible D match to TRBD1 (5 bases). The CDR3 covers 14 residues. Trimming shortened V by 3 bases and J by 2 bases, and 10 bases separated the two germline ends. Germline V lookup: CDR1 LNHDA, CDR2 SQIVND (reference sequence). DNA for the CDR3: TGTGCCAGTAGTATCGGGACTGGAAACTATGGCTACACCTTC. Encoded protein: CASSIGTGNYGYTF.

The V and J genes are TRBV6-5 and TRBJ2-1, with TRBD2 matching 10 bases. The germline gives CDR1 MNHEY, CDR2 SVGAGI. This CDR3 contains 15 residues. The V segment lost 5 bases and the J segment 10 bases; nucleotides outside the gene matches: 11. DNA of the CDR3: TGTGCCAGCAGTACTCCGGGGCTAGCGGGGGCCGAGCAGTTCTTC. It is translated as CASSTPGLAGAEQFF.

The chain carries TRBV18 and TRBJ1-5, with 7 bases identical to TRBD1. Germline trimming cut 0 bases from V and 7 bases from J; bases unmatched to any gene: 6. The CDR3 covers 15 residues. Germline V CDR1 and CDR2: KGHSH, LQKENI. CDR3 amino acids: CASSPPDRVGQPQHF. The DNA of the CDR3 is TGTGCCAGCTCACCACCTGACAGGGTAGGCCAGCCCCAGCATTTT.

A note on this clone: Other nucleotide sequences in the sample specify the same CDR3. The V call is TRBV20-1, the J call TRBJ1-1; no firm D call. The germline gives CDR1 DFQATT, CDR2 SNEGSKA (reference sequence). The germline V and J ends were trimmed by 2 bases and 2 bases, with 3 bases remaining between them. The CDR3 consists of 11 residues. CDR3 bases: TGCAGTGCTAGATACAACACTGAAGCTTTCTTT. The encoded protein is CSARYNTEAFF.

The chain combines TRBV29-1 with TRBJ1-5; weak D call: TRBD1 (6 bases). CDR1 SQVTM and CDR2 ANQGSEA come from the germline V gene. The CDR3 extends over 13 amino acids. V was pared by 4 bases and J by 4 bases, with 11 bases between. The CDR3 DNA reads TGCAGCGTTGGAAGGGACAAAAATCAGCCCCAGCATTTT. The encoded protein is CSVGRDKNQPQHF.

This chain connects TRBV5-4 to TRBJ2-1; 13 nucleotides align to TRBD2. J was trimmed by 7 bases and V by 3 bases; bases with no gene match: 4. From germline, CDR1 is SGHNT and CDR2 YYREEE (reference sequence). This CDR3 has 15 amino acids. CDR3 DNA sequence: TGTGCCAGCAGCTCAGGACTAGCGGGAGTTAATGAGCAGTTCTTC. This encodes CASSSGLAGVNEQFF.

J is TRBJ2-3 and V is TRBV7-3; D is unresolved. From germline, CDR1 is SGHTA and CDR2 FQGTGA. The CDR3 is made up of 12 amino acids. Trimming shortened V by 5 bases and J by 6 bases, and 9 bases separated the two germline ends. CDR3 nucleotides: TGTGCCAGCAGCGGTAACGGGGATACGCAGTATTTT. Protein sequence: CASSGNGDTQYF.

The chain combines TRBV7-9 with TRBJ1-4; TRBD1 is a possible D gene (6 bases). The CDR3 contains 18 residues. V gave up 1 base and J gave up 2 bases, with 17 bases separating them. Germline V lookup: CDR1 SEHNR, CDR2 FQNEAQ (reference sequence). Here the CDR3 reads CASSLGPGAMDTNEKLFF. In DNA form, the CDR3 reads TGTGCCAGCAGCTTAGGGCCAGGGGCGATGGACACTAATGAAAAACTGTTTTTT.

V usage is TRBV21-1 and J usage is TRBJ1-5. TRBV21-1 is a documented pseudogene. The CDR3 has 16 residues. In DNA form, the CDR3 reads TGTGCCAGCAGCAAAGTCGGAGAGGGCCCTAATCAGCCCCAGCATTTT. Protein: CASSKVGEGPNQPQHF.